This TCR beta chain was captured in a study of cytomegalovirus exposure and HLA in healthy donors. Study in general: In a previous analysis, approximately 110 million unique TCR beta sequences were found from 170 million or so T cells. Among the roughly 370 genotyped donors, 70% to 90% were placed in the Caucasian-associated ancestry cluster. Study observations and caveats: Most of the CMV-associated TCR beta chains (in a later analysis) appeared to be HLA-restricted. Reportedly, TCR beta sequences accurately predicted HLA-A and HLA-B alleles in most subjects.

The PCR used 60 Vbeta and 13 Jbeta primers. Repertoires were generated with immunoSEQ multiplex PCR, while TCRdb's copy carries only in-frame clones and drops some. The top ten clones hold under 5% of a sample with roughly 170,000 clones, 70% to 85% of them seen once. Trimming stripped 6 bases from V and 4 bases from J, with 16 bases between. CDR3 size: 15 residues. The germline CDR1 and CDR2 sequences are LNHDA and SQIVND (reference sequence). Details on this clone: Its antigen is unidentified.

The chain carries TRBV19 and TRBJ2-1; TRBD1 might be the D (6 bases). The TCR was taken from a man between 18 and 35 years old in good health and CMV-seronegative. Specimen: PBMCs. The CDR3 sequence: CASSFTGKGYNEQFF. DNA of the CDR3: TGTGCCAGTAGCTTCACAGGGAAGGGTTACAATGAGCAGTTCTTC. Filled out from reference TRBV19 and TRBJ2-1, the complete variable domain reads DGGITQSPKYLFRKEGQNVTLSCEQNLNHDAMYWYRQDPGQGLRLIYYSQIVNDFQKGDIAEGYSVSREKKESFPLTVTSAQKNPTAFYLCASSFTGKGYNEQFFGPGTRLTVL.